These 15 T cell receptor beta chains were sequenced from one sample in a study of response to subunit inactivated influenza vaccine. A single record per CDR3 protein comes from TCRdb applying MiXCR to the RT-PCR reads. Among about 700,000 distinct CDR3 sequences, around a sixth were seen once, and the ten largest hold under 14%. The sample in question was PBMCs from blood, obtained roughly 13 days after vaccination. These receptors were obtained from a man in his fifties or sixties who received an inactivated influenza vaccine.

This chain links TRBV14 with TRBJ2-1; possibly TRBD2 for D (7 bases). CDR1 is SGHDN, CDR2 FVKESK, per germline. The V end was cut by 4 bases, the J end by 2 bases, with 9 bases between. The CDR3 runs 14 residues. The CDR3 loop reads CASSPGGAYNEQFF. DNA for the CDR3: TGTGCCAGCAGCCCGGGGGGCGCCTACAATGAGCAGTTCTTC.

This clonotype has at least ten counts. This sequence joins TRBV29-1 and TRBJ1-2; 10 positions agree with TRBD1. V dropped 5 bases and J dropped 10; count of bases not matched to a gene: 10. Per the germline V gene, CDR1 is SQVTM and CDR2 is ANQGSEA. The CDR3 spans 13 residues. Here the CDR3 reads CSVLTSGQGDYTF. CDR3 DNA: TGCAGCGTTCTCACCTCCGGACAGGGGGACTACACCTTC.

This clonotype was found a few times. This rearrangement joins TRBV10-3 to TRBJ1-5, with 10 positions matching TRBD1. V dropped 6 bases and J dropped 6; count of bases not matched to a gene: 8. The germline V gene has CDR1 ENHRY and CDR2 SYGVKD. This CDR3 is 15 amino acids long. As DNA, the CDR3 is TGTGCCATCAGCTCCGGGACAGGGGTTAGTCAGCCCCAGCATTTT. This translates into CAISSGTGVSQPQHF.

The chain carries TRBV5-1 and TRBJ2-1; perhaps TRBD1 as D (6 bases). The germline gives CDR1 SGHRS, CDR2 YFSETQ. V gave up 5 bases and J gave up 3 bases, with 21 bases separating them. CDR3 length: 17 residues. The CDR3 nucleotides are TGCGCCAGCAGACTTGGAGTATTCAGGGGTCTCTACAATGAGCAGTTCTTC. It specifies CASRLGVFRGLYNEQFF. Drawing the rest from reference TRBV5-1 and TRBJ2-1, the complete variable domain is KAGVTQTPRYLIKTRGQQVTLSCSPISGHRSVSWYQQTPGQGLQFLFEYFSETQRNKGNFPGRFSGRQFSNSRSEMNVSTLELGDSALYLCASRLGVFRGLYNEQFFGPGTRLTVL.

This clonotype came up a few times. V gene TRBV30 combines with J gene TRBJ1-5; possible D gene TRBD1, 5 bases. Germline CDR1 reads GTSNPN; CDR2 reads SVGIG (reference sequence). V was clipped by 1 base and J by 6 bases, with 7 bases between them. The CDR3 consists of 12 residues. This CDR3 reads CAWSETGQPQHF. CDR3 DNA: TGTGCCTGGAGTGAAACAGGTCAGCCCCAGCATTTT.

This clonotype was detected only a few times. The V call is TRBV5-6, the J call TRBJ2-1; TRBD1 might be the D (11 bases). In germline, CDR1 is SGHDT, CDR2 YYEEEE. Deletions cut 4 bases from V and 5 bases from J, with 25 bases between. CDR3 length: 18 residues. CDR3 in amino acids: CASSKDRGLAGVNNEQFF. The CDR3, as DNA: TGTGCCAGCAGCAAGGACAGGGGGCTAGCGGGAGTCAACAATGAGCAGTTCTTC.

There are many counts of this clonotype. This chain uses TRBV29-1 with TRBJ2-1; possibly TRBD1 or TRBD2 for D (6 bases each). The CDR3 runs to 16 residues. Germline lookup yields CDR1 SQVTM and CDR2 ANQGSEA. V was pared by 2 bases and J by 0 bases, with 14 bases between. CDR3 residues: CSVEPQRGLSYNEQFF. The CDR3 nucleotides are TGCAGCGTTGAACCCCAACGGGGGCTCTCCTACAATGAGCAGTTCTTC.

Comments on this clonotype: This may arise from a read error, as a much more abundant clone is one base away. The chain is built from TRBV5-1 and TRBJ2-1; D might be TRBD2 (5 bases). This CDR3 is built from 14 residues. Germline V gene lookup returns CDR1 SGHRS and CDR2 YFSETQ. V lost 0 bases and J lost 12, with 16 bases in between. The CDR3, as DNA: TGCGCCAGCAGCTTGGAGTCTAGCTGGAGTGGGCAGTTCTTC. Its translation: CASSLESSWSGQFF.

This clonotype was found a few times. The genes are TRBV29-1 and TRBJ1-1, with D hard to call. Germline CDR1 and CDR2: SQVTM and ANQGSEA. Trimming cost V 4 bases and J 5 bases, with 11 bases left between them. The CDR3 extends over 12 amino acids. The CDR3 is CSVVRVRTEAFF. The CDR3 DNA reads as TGCAGCGTTGTGCGGGTGCGGACTGAAGCTTTCTTT.

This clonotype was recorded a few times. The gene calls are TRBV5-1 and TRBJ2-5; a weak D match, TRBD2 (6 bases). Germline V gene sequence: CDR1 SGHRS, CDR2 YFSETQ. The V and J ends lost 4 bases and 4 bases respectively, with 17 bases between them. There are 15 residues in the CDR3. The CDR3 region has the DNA TGCGCCAGCAGCGAAAACCGGAACGGGGGAGAGACCCAGTACTTC. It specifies CASSENRNGGETQYF.

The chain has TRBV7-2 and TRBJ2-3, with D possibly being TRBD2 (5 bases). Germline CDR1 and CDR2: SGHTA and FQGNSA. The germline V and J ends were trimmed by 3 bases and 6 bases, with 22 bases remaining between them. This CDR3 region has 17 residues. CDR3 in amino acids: CASSLVGTGMLYDTQYF. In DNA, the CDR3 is TGTGCCAGCAGCTTGGTGGGAACGGGGATGCTTTACGATACGCAGTATTTT.

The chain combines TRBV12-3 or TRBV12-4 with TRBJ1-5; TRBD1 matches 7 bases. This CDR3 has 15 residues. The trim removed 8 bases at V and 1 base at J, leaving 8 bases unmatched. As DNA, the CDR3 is TGTGCCAGCGCCGGGGGAGGGGGCAGCAATCAGCCCCAGCATTTT. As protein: CASAGGGGSNQPQHF.

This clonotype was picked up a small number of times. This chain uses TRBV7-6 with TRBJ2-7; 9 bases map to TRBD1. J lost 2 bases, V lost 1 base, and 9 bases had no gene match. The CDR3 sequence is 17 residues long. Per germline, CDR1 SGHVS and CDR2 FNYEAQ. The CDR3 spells CASSLVRAGQGPYEQYF. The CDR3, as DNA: TGTGCCAGCAGCTTAGTGCGGGCGGGACAGGGCCCCTACGAGCAGTACTTC.

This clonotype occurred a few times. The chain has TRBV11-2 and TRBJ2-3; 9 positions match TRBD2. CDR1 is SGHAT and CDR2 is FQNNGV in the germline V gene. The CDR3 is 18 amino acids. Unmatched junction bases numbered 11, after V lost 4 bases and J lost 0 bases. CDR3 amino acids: CASSSTPASGISTDTQYF. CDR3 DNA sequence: TGTGCCAGCAGCTCTACCCCCGCTAGCGGGATTAGCACAGATACGCAGTATTTT.

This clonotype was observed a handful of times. The chain's CDR3 is CASRGLAGDNEQFF. The CDR3 DNA is TGTGCCAGTAGAGGACTAGCGGGTGACAATGAGCAGTTCTTC. The gene calls are TRBV19 and TRBJ2-1; 11 bases match TRBD2. Trimming cost V 6 bases and J 5 bases; bases outside gene matches: 3. Germline-derived CDR1 and CDR2 are LNHDA and SQIVND (reference sequence). CDR3 length: 14 amino acids.